This entry lists 26 T cell receptor beta chains sequenced from one sample in a study of beta chain features in type 1 diabetes. As every portion of the isolated RNA was reverse transcribed, the sequencing read expressed TCRB transcripts. Profiling relied on immunoSEQ multiplex PCR, and the TCRdb table lists in-frame clones only, not all of them. The sample holds around 250,000 clones; 27% are singletons and the top ten take 4%. The source material was central memory CD4+ T cells from blood. Receptors were obtained from a man aged 30 to 45 in good health.

The V and J genes are TRBV28 and TRBJ2-5; TRBD2 is a possible D gene (6 bases). The CDR3 covers 14 residues. Trimming left V 7 bases short and J 2 bases short, with 14 bases between. CDR1 and CDR2 (germline): MDHEN, SYDVKM. The DNA for the CDR3 is TGTGCCAGCACCCTTGGGGGAGGACAAGAGACCCAGTACTTC. Translating gives CASTLGGGQETQYF.

This clone was recorded a few times. The chain employs TRBV9 and TRBJ2-5; 7 nucleotides align to TRBD2. V lost 3 bases and J lost 5; bases outside the gene matches: 10. Germline V CDR1 and CDR2: SGDLS, YYNGEE. The CDR3 has 15 amino acids. The chain's CDR3 is CASSGPSSGEETQYF. DNA of the CDR3: TGTGCCAGCAGCGGACCCTCAAGCGGGGAGGAGACCCAGTACTTC.

This clone was counted between two and nine times. The chain has TRBV7-2 and TRBJ2-7; a weak D match, TRBD2 (5 bases). Trimming cost V 1 base and J 0 bases, with 10 bases left between them. The germline gives CDR1 SGHTA, CDR2 FQGNSA. The CDR3 runs 15 residues. The CDR3 here is CASSLVGVDSYEQYF. CDR3 nucleotides: TGTGCCAGCAGCTTAGTCGGGGTGGACTCCTACGAGCAGTACTTC. Complete variable domain (other parts from reference TRBV7-2 and TRBJ2-7): GAGVSQSPSNKVTEKGKDVELRCDPISGHTALYWYRQSLGQGLEFLIYFQGNSAPDKSGLPSDRFSAERTGGSVSTLTIQRTQQEDSAVYLCASSLVGVDSYEQYFGPGTRLTVT.

The chain has TRBV28 and TRBJ1-1, with TRBD1 matching 10 bases. Trimming removed 1 base from V and 3 bases from J; junction bases left unmatched: 2. This CDR3 region has 15 residues. Germline loops: CDR1 MDHEN, CDR2 SYDVKM. DNA for the CDR3: TGTGCCAGCAGTTTATTCGGGACAGGGGACACTGAAGCTTTCTTT. Residues: CASSLFGTGDTEAFF.

This clone has a handful of counts. The chain has TRBV30 and TRBJ1-1; no clear D gene. V lost 3 bases and J lost 6, with 20 bases in between. The CDR3 consists of 15 residues. Germline loops: CDR1 GTSNPN, CDR2 SVGIG (reference sequence). The CDR3 spells CAWRTGRANYAEAFF. The CDR3 DNA follows: TGTGCCTGGAGGACCGGCCGCGCGAATTACGCTGAAGCTTTCTTT.

The rearrangement joins TRBV6-5 to TRBJ1-6; 7 nucleotides agree with TRBD1. Germline V CDR1 and CDR2: MNHEY, SVGAGI. The CDR3 extends over 14 amino acids. Trimming removed 7 bases from V and 10 bases from J; junction bases left unmatched: 10. The CDR3 here is CASTMSGGESPLHF. The CDR3 DNA sequence: TGTGCCAGCACGATGTCAGGGGGTGAATCACCCCTCCACTTT.

The chain uses TRBV10-3 and TRBJ2-3, with a weak D call TRBD2 (6 bases). Trimming pared 11 bases from V and 5 bases from J, leaving 11 bases between. Germline lookup yields CDR1 ENHRY and CDR2 SYGVKD. The CDR3 length is 11 residues. The CDR3 region has the DNA TGTGCCCTCTCGCGGGGAGATACGCAGTATTTT. This sequence encodes CALSRGDTQYF.

This rearrangement joins TRBV7-2 to TRBJ2-3, with D possibly TRBD2 on 5 matching bases. The length of the CDR3 is 15 residues. CDR1 and CDR2 (germline): SGHTA, FQGNSA. The V end was cut by 1 base, the J end by 1 base, with 9 bases between. The CDR3 reads CASSLVAAGTDTQYF. The CDR3 DNA reads TGTGCCAGCAGCTTAGTGGCAGCGGGCACAGATACGCAGTATTTT.

The CDR3 spells CASSEQQGAGNEQFF. The CDR3 nucleotides are TGTGCCAGCAGTGAGCAACAGGGGGCGGGGAATGAGCAGTTCTTC. J is TRBJ2-1 and V is TRBV2, with 9 positions matching TRBD1. The germline V gene has CDR1 SNHLY and CDR2 FYNNEI. V dropped 3 bases and J dropped 7; count of bases not matched to a gene: 7. The CDR3 loop spans 15 amino acids.

This sequence joins TRBV7-9 and TRBJ2-7; 8 bases match TRBD1. Germline V CDR1 and CDR2: SEHNR, FQNEAQ (reference sequence). The CDR3 contains 14 residues. Losses at the gene ends were 3 bases for V and 0 bases for J; bases not matched to a gene: 1. This chain's CDR3 is CASSFGQGSYEQYF. Written as DNA, the CDR3 is TGTGCCAGCAGCTTCGGACAGGGCTCCTACGAGCAGTACTTC. Looking up the rest from reference TRBV7-9 and TRBJ2-7 gives the full variable domain: DTGVSQNPRHKITKRGQNVTFRCDPISEHNRLYWYRQTLGQGPEFLTYFQNEAQLEKSRLLSDRFSAERPKGSFSTLEIQRTEQGDSAMYLCASSFGQGSYEQYFGPGTRLTVT.

The chain recombines TRBV7-2 with TRBJ2-5; 14 bases fit TRBD2. Losses at the gene ends were 4 bases for V and 4 bases for J; bases not matched to a gene: 2. Germline V gives CDR1 SGHTA, CDR2 FQGNSA. The CDR3 runs to 15 residues. The CDR3 DNA follows: TGTGCCAGCAGCTGGGGGACTAGCGGGGGAGAGACCCAGTACTTC. Translation: CASSWGTSGGETQYF.

The chain links TRBV27 to TRBJ2-7; D remains ambiguous. V was trimmed by 6 bases and J by 1 base, leaving 13 bases between them. This CDR3 region has 14 residues. Germline V gives CDR1 MNHEY, CDR2 SMNVEV (reference sequence). The CDR3 loop is CASSRPGLSYEQYF. The CDR3 nucleotides are TGTGCCAGCAGCCGCCCCGGGCTATCCTACGAGCAGTACTTC.

In this sample, this clone turned up a few times. This sequence joins TRBV7-2 and TRBJ1-1, with D unresolved. Trimming took 1 base from V and 7 from J, leaving 13 bases between them. CDR1 SGHTA and CDR2 FQGNSA come from the germline V gene. There are 14 residues in the CDR3. CDR3 nucleotide sequence: TGTGCCAGCAGCTTAGATCTGTACGGGATTGAAGCTTTCTTT. Protein product: CASSLDLYGIEAFF.

This clone was recorded a few times. Here the CDR3 reads CAWCHPGGTEAFF. The CDR3 nucleotides are TGTGCCTGGTGCCACCCCGGGGGCACTGAAGCTTTCTTT. The chain joins TRBV30 to TRBJ1-1; maybe TRBD1 (5 bases). The CDR3 runs 13 residues. Looked up from germline, CDR1 is GTSNPN and CDR2 is SVGIG (reference sequence). Trimming left V 5 bases short and J 4 bases short, with 14 bases between.

The gene calls are TRBV6-6 and TRBJ2-7; D possibly corresponds to TRBD1 (6 bases). The V gene's germline CDR1 is MNHNY and CDR2 SVGAGI (reference sequence). Trimming removed 6 bases from V and 6 bases from J, with 12 bases in between. CDR3 length: 12 residues. CDR3 protein: CASSGQLGEQYF. In DNA form, the CDR3 reads TGTGCCAGCAGCGGACAGTTGGGCGAGCAGTACTTC.

The J gene is TRBJ1-1, the V gene TRBV29-1; D remains unclear. Germline-derived CDR1 and CDR2 are SQVTM and ANQGSEA. The V end lost 4 bases, the J end lost 4 bases, and 4 bases lay between the germline ends. The CDR3 runs to 10 residues. CDR3 nucleotide sequence: TGCAGCGTTGGTGTCACTGAAGCTTTCTTT. Its translation is CSVGVTEAFF.

This clone came up a few times. The genes are TRBV10-3 and TRBJ2-3; D ambiguous. Between the trimmed V and J ends, which lost 6 bases and 3 bases, there was a span of 4 bases. The CDR3 sequence is 11 residues long. CDR1 ENHRY and CDR2 SYGVKD come from the germline V gene. CDR3 bases: TGTGCCATCAGGGATACAGATACGCAGTATTTT. Translating it yields CAIRDTDTQYF.

The rearrangement joins TRBV18 to TRBJ2-3; TRBD1 matches at 7 bases. CDR1 is KGHSH and CDR2 is LQKENI in the germline V gene. V lost 2 bases and J lost 7; bases outside the gene matches: 6. The CDR3 extends over 14 amino acids. CDR3: CASSPGTAPNTQYF. Written as DNA, the CDR3 is TGTGCCAGCTCACCAGGGACAGCCCCCAATACGCAGTATTTT.

This clone was found a few times. This sequence joins TRBV15 and TRBJ1-3; TRBD1 agrees at 8 bases. Germline loops: CDR1 LNHNV, CDR2 YYDKDF (reference sequence). This CDR3 contains 15 residues. V dropped 1 base and J dropped 3; count of bases not matched to a gene: 2. The CDR3 nucleotides read TGTGCCACCAGCAGAGGGGACAGGCGTGGAAACACCATATATTTT. This translates into CATSRGDRRGNTIYF.

This clone was counted once. A much more abundant neighbour one base away suggests this may be a read error. The chain uses TRBV5-8 and TRBJ2-5; D may be TRBD2 (5 bases). This CDR3 has 13 amino acids. Germline V gives CDR1 SGHTS, CDR2 YDEGEE. The V end lost 1 base, the J end lost 2 bases, and 6 bases lay between the germline ends. CDR3 in amino acids: CASSLRDQETQYF. The DNA of the CDR3 is TGTGCCAGCAGCTTGCGGGATCAAGAGACCCAGTACTTC.

Concerning this clone: A much larger clone sits a single nucleotide away, making a read error possible. The same CDR3 arises from other DNA sequences in this sample as well. The J gene is TRBJ2-7, the V gene TRBV28; D is ambiguous. Looked up from germline, CDR1 is MDHEN and CDR2 is SYDVKM. Between the trimmed V and J ends, which lost 3 bases and 3 bases, there was a span of 12 bases. CDR3 size: 14 residues. The CDR3 DNA reads TGTGCCAGCAGTTTTGGGTCCGGCGGCTACGAGCAGTACTTC. Translation gives CASSFGSGGYEQYF.

This clone was picked up many times. Other DNA sequences in the same sample also yield this CDR3. The CDR3 reads CSVRGQGNYEQYF. The CDR3 DNA sequence: TGCAGCGTTCGGGGACAGGGAAACTACGAGCAGTACTTC. This chain uses TRBV29-1 with TRBJ2-7, with 9 bases identical to TRBD1. The length of the CDR3 is 13 residues. J lost 3 bases, V lost 5 bases, and 5 bases had no gene match. Germline V gene sequence: CDR1 SQVTM, CDR2 ANQGSEA.

V usage is TRBV5-1 and J usage is TRBJ2-7; D perhaps matches TRBD1 (5 bases). CDR3 length: 13 amino acids. The germline V gene encodes CDR1 SGHRS and CDR2 YFSETQ. V was cut by 2 bases and J by 2 bases, with 8 bases left in between. In nucleotides, the CDR3 is TGCGCCAGCAGCTTCGAAGGGGCCTACGAGCAGTACTTC. Translation gives CASSFEGAYEQYF.

The chain uses TRBV4-2 and TRBJ2-7; 13 nucleotides agree with TRBD2. CDR3 length: 17 residues. The germline V gene has CDR1 LGHNA and CDR2 YNFKEQ. The ends lost 4 bases at V and 6 bases at J; junction bases unmatched: 12. CDR3 protein: CASSRTWTSGSTAEQYF. In DNA form, the CDR3 reads TGTGCCAGCAGCCGGACCTGGACTAGCGGGAGCACCGCCGAGCAGTACTTC.

The rearrangement links TRBV5-1 to TRBJ2-1; tentatively, D is TRBD1 or TRBD2 (6 bases each). Between the trimmed V and J ends, which lost 2 bases and 0 bases, there was a span of 12 bases. This CDR3 is 16 amino acids long. Germline V CDR1 and CDR2: SGHRS, YFSETQ. The CDR3 loop is CASSFLGGGSYNEQFF. The CDR3 coding sequence is TGCGCCAGCAGCTTCCTTGGAGGGGGCTCCTACAATGAGCAGTTCTTC.

A few counts support this clone. The chain joins TRBV29-1 to TRBJ2-7; no firm D call. In germline, CDR1 is SQVTM, CDR2 ANQGSEA. Trimming stripped 7 bases from V and 3 bases from J, with 19 bases between. This CDR3 region has 14 residues. Written as DNA, the CDR3 is TGCAGCGGTGCTCGGGCCACTGGGCTCTACGAGCAGTACTTC. Translation: CSGARATGLYEQYF.